The T cell receptor (beta chain) described here comes from a study of blood T cell repertoires in COVID-19. Study-wide context: Acute and convalescent COVID-19 samples came from the United States, Italy and Spain. T cells, B-cell-depleted T cells, or PBMCs supplied cDNA or gDNA.

This CDR3 contains 15 residues. CDR1 and CDR2 from the germline V gene are SGHVS and FNYEAQ. V was clipped by 5 bases and J by 1 base; unmatched bases: 7. Methods used by the authors: Nucleated cell number was recorded as an estimate derived from reference gene primer amplification. Clones were sequenced by immunoSEQ multiplex PCR, and TCRdb holds only the in-frame ones, with some missing. V and J calls and clone size come straight from that table; D and trimming were deduced from the DNA. The profile covers approximately 120,000 clones, with 88% appearing a single time and more than 1.5% taken by the ten largest.

Sequenced: peripheral blood. This chain links TRBV7-6 with TRBJ2-5, with 7 positions matching TRBD2. The receptor was isolated from a human donor in a cohort sampled during active COVID-19. The CDR3 DNA follows: TGTGCCAGCAGCCCATCACGCGGGGGCCAAGAGACCCAGTACTTC. Protein: CASSPSRGGQETQYF.